The clone carrying this T cell receptor beta chain was recorded only once. The data stem from a study of shared clonotypes between healthy human individuals. Study-wide context: CD4 naive and memory got three plates each, CD8 naive two, CD8 memory one.

Profiling relied on immunoSEQ multiplex PCR, and the TCRdb table lists in-frame clones only, not all of them. This table has about a million clones, approximately 70% appearing once. This CDR3 is built from 11 residues. Germline lookup yields CDR1 SQVTM and CDR2 ANQGSEA. Trimming removed 6 bases at V and 4 bases at J, with 8 bases between. Sequencing was done on a sample of memory CD4+ T cells sorted from blood. Stated subset: CD45RA-negative fraction. V is TRBV29-1 and J is TRBJ2-3; D ambiguous. The source of this sequence is a man aged 18 to 30 in good health. The CDR3 loop is CSVRKADTQYF. CDR3 nucleotides: TGCAGCGTCCGAAAGGCAGATACGCAGTATTTT.